These 5 T cell receptor beta chains were sequenced from one sample in a study of Tregs in tolerant kidney transplant recipients. Related graft donors supplied nonmyeloablative bone marrow transplants, and mixed chimerism was transient. TCRdb's table, derived via immunoSEQ multiplex PCR, lists solely in-frame clones and lacks some. The table has roughly 52,000 clones, roughly nine tenths seen once; the top ten hold nearly 15%. The material was CD8+ T cells from blood (PBMCs), obtained 24 months after the transplant. The receptors shown here come from a human patient who received a combined kidney and bone marrow transplant. Some T cells may arise from the graft donor.

The CDR3 DNA reads TGCGCCAGCAGCTCCCCCCCTGAGCGCGAGCAGTACTTC. Its protein is CASSSPPEREQYF. J is TRBJ2-7 and V is TRBV5-1; D gene ambiguous. Per germline, CDR1 SGHRS and CDR2 YFSETQ. The length of the CDR3 is 13 residues. V dropped 3 bases and J dropped 6 bases, with 13 bases sitting between them.

This rearrangement joins TRBV10-3 to TRBJ1-2; D call uncertain. The CDR3 covers 14 residues. Germline CDR1 and CDR2: ENHRY and SYGVKD. V was trimmed by 2 bases and J by 3 bases, leaving 10 bases between them. The CDR3 protein is CAISEDGVYYGYTF. The DNA for the CDR3 is TGTGCCATCAGTGAGGACGGAGTTTACTATGGCTACACCTTC.

The chain recombines TRBV19 with TRBJ2-1, with unresolved D. CDR1 and CDR2 from the germline V gene are LNHDA and SQIVND (reference sequence). The CDR3 is 16 amino acids. Trimming removed 3 bases from V and 0 bases from J, with 12 bases in between. CDR3 residues: CASSIYARSSYNEQFF. CDR3 sequence (DNA): TGTGCCAGTAGTATTTATGCGCGGAGCTCCTACAATGAGCAGTTCTTC. Variable domain in full (rest from reference TRBV19 and TRBJ2-1): DGGITQSPKYLFRKEGQNVTLSCEQNLNHDAMYWYRQDPGQGLRLIYYSQIVNDFQKGDIAEGYSVSREKKESFPLTVTSAQKNPTAFYLCASSIYARSSYNEQFFGPGTRLTVL.

V gene TRBV9 combines with J gene TRBJ2-3; D not certain. Germline CDR1 reads SGDLS; CDR2 reads YYNGEE. The CDR3 has 13 residues. V was clipped by 4 bases and J by 4 bases, with 10 bases between them. CDR3 sequence: CASSSGSADTQYF. CDR3 DNA: TGTGCCAGCAGCTCCGGGTCGGCAGATACGCAGTATTTT.

This chain joins TRBV7-9 and TRBJ2-1, with D possibly matching TRBD2 (5 bases). Germline CDR1 and CDR2: SEHNR and FQNEAQ (reference sequence). The CDR3 is 14 amino acids. V was pared by 3 bases and J by 8 bases, with 14 bases between. The CDR3 protein is CASSLLGSRDEQFF. In nucleotides, the CDR3 is TGTGCCAGCAGCTTGTTGGGGAGTCGGGATGAGCAGTTCTTC.